The clone carrying this T cell receptor (beta chain) was seen only once. These data are taken from a study of blood T cell repertoires in COVID-19. The CDR3 has 15 residues. V was trimmed by 4 bases and J by 1 base, leaving 11 bases between them. Per the germline V gene, CDR1 is LNHDA and CDR2 is SQIVND (reference sequence). The data were produced by immunoSEQ multiplex PCR, yet TCRdb's version contains in-frame clones alone and is incomplete. The sample carries about 22,000 clones, about 92% recorded once. The V gene is TRBV19, the J gene TRBJ1-3; the D is unclear. This TCR derives from an older man with acute or convalescent COVID-19. The sequenced material came from peripheral blood. CDR3 loop: CASSTTVASGNTIYF. For the CDR3, the DNA is TGTGCCAGTAGTACCACGGTCGCTTCTGGAAACACCATATATTTT.